These 22 T cell receptor beta chains were sequenced from one sample in a study of control samples from healthy donors and cancer patients. Clones were read by immunoSEQ multiplex PCR, and TCRdb kept only the in-frame ones, dropping some. The table records 100,000 or so clones, 92% of them present only once. The source material was blood. All receptors derive from a woman between 18 and 30 years old in good health.

J is TRBJ2-5 and V is TRBV3-1 (or the pseudogene TRBV3-2), with TRBD2 matching over 14 bases. V lost 4 bases and J lost 4; bases outside the gene matches: 5. The germline V gene encodes CDR1 LGHDT and CDR2 YNNKEL (reference sequence). This CDR3 is built from 16 residues. The CDR3 region has the DNA TGTGCCAGCAGCCCCCCGACTAGCGGGAGGGGAGAGACCCAGTACTTC. Protein sequence: CASSPPTSGRGETQYF.

In this sample, this clone turned up once. The chain couples TRBV5-8 to TRBJ1-2; 7 bases match TRBD1. This CDR3 contains 13 residues. Germline CDR1 is SGHTS and CDR2 is YDEGEE. The trim removed 2 bases at V and 7 bases at J, leaving 5 bases unmatched. The CDR3 sequence is CASSLRGRGGYTF. CDR3 DNA: TGTGCCAGCAGCTTAAGGGGGCGCGGTGGCTACACCTTC.

The chain recombines TRBV5-1 with TRBJ2-7; 9 nucleotides align to TRBD2. With 3 bases clipped from V and 0 bases from J, the junction kept 4 bases outside the gene matches. CDR1 and CDR2 (germline): SGHRS, YFSETQ. The CDR3 is 15 amino acids. The CDR3 sequence is CASSYSGGYSYEQYF. The CDR3 DNA sequence: TGCGCCAGCAGCTATAGCGGGGGATACTCCTACGAGCAGTACTTC.

This clone was seen a few times. The chain couples TRBV2 to TRBJ2-7; tentatively, D is TRBD1 (5 bases). The CDR3 runs 12 residues. Per the germline V gene, CDR1 is SNHLY and CDR2 is FYNNEI. V was trimmed by 7 bases and J by 4 bases, leaving 11 bases between them. CDR3 residues: CASNPTAYEQYF. CDR3 nucleotide sequence: TGTGCCAGCAACCCGACAGCATACGAGCAGTACTTC. The whole variable domain, filled in from reference TRBV2 and TRBJ2-7, reads EPEVTQTPSHQVTQMGQEVILRCVPISNHLYFYWYRQILGQKVEFLVSFYNNEISEKSEIFDDQFSVERPDGSNFTLKIRSTKLEDSAMYFCASNPTAYEQYFGPGTRLTVT.

J is TRBJ2-3 and V is TRBV7-8; TRBD1 might be the D (5 bases). The CDR3 is 14 residues long. Germline CDR1 is SGHVS and CDR2 is FQNEAQ. The V end was cut by 7 bases, the J end by 3 bases, with 14 bases between. CDR3 coding DNA: TGTGCCAGCATTCAGGGCCACCCAACAGATACGCAGTATTTT. Its protein is CASIQGHPTDTQYF.

The chain joins TRBV7-9 to TRBJ2-7; unclear D gene. The CDR3 extends over 11 amino acids. Trimming removed 3 bases from V and 6 bases from J, with 6 bases in between. Germline V gives CDR1 SEHNR, CDR2 FQNEAQ (reference sequence). CDR3 amino acids: CASSFGGEQYF. The CDR3 nucleotides read TGTGCCAGCAGCTTCGGTGGCGAGCAGTACTTC.

This rearrangement joins TRBV5-1 to TRBJ2-3; D not certain. Germline V lookup: CDR1 SGHRS, CDR2 YFSETQ. The ends were cut back, 0 bases at V and 5 bases at J, with 7 bases in the middle. The CDR3 extends over 13 amino acids. Written as DNA, the CDR3 is TGCGCCAGCAGCTTGGTTGGGAAAGATACGCAGTATTTT. It specifies CASSLVGKDTQYF.

The chain couples TRBV7-2 to TRBJ2-3; tentative D call: TRBD1 (6 bases). Trimming took off 7 bases at V and 2 bases at J, with 10 bases between the two ends. From germline, CDR1 is SGHTA and CDR2 FQGNSA. This CDR3 contains 13 residues. Here the CDR3 reads CASNQGNTDTQYF. DNA for the CDR3: TGTGCCAGCAACCAGGGGAACACAGATACGCAGTATTTT.

The chain joins TRBV10-3 to TRBJ2-5; a possible D gene is TRBD2 (6 bases). V was trimmed by 4 bases and J by 2 bases, leaving 11 bases between them. Germline V lookup: CDR1 ENHRY, CDR2 SYGVKD. This CDR3 spans 14 amino acids. CDR3 in DNA: TGTGCCATCAGTGGGGGGGTAGGACAAGAGACCCAGTACTTC. Protein product: CAISGGVGQETQYF.

The chain joins TRBV19 to TRBJ2-1, with D possibly matching TRBD2 (6 bases). V lost 4 bases and J 14 bases, leaving 21 bases between the germline ends. This CDR3 is built from 14 residues. Per the germline V gene, CDR1 is LNHDA and CDR2 is SQIVND (reference sequence). The CDR3 DNA reads TGTGCCAGTAGTACCCGGAATATCATCGGAGGGGAGTTCTTC. Its protein is CASSTRNIIGGEFF. Drawing the rest from reference TRBV19 and TRBJ2-1, the complete variable domain is DGGITQSPKYLFRKEGQNVTLSCEQNLNHDAMYWYRQDPGQGLRLIYYSQIVNDFQKGDIAEGYSVSREKKESFPLTVTSAQKNPTAFYLCASSTRNIIGGEFFGPGTRLTVL.

The chain employs TRBV30 and TRBJ1-1, with TRBD1 matching 8 bases. V gave up 5 bases and J gave up 6 bases; unmatched junction bases: 5. CDR3 size: 12 residues. Germline V CDR1 and CDR2: GTSNPN, SVGIG (reference sequence). CDR3 in amino acids: CAWGQGKSEAFF. The DNA for the CDR3 is TGTGCCTGGGGACAGGGAAAGTCTGAAGCTTTCTTT.

This rearrangement joins TRBV6-5 to TRBJ1-5; no clear D gene. The CDR3 consists of 14 residues. The germline gives CDR1 MNHEY, CDR2 SVGAGI. The germline V and J ends were trimmed by 6 bases and 6 bases, with 15 bases remaining between them. The CDR3 DNA reads as TGTGCCAGCAGGTCCACCTATTCCCGTCAGCCCCAGCATTTT. Encoded protein: CASRSTYSRQPQHF.

The chain uses TRBV12-3 or TRBV12-4 and TRBJ1-1; D not resolved. The ends were cut back, 5 bases at V and 6 bases at J, with 13 bases in the middle. This CDR3 has 13 residues. Here the CDR3 reads CASSPLGRSEAFF. For the CDR3, the DNA is TGTGCCAGCAGTCCCCTTGGCAGGTCTGAAGCTTTCTTT.

The chain is built from TRBV4-3 and TRBJ1-4, with D possibly TRBD1 on 5 matching bases. Between the trimmed V and J ends, which lost 0 bases and 0 bases, there was a span of 8 bases. This CDR3 is built from 16 residues. CDR1 LGHNA and CDR2 YSLEER come from the germline V gene. The CDR3 sequence: CASSQEKGPTNEKLFF. The CDR3, as DNA: TGCGCCAGCAGCCAAGAAAAGGGACCAACTAATGAAAAACTGTTTTTT.

The V gene is TRBV2, the J gene TRBJ1-5, with D possibly matching TRBD1 (5 bases). V dropped 4 bases and J dropped 0 bases, with 13 bases sitting between them. This CDR3 region has 16 residues. Germline CDR1 reads SNHLY; CDR2 reads FYNNEI. The CDR3 nucleotides read TGTGCCAGCAGTGGAAGGGGTCAGCTTAGCAATCAGCCCCAGCATTTT. As protein: CASSGRGQLSNQPQHF.

The rearrangement uses TRBV6-6 and TRBJ2-3; D may correspond to TRBD1 or TRBD2 (6 bases each). Deletions cut 2 bases from V and 4 bases from J, with 10 bases between. Germline V CDR1 and CDR2: MNHNY, SVGAGI (reference sequence). CDR3 length equals 14 residues. Written as DNA, the CDR3 is TGTGCCAGCAGTTACGGGGGGCTGGCAGATACGCAGTATTTT. It yields the protein CASSYGGLADTQYF.

The chain combines TRBV6-5 with TRBJ1-5, with D possibly matching TRBD1 (5 bases). Trimming stripped 1 base from V and 6 bases from J, with 7 bases between. The CDR3 covers 13 residues. Germline loops: CDR1 MNHEY, CDR2 SVGAGI. The CDR3 nucleotides read TGTGCCAGCAGTTACTTGGGGGTTCAGCCCCAGCATTTT. Its translation: CASSYLGVQPQHF.

V usage is TRBV19 and J usage is TRBJ1-3; unclear D gene. CDR1 is LNHDA, CDR2 SQIVND, per germline (reference sequence). With 3 bases removed from V and 4 bases from J, the gap between germline ends came to 10 bases. The CDR3 consists of 14 residues. The CDR3 reads CASSMPSSGNTIYF. In DNA form, the CDR3 reads TGTGCCAGTAGTATGCCCAGCTCGGGAAACACCATATATTTT. The full variable domain, rest sourced from reference TRBV19 and TRBJ1-3, is DGGITQSPKYLFRKEGQNVTLSCEQNLNHDAMYWYRQDPGQGLRLIYYSQIVNDFQKGDIAEGYSVSREKKESFPLTVTSAQKNPTAFYLCASSMPSSGNTIYFGEGSWLTVV.

The chain recombines TRBV5-1 with TRBJ1-6; no reliable D call. There are 14 residues in the CDR3. The V end was cut by 0 bases, the J end by 7 bases, with 8 bases between. Germline lookup yields CDR1 SGHRS and CDR2 YFSETQ. Here the CDR3 DNA reads TGCGCCAGCAGCTTGGATTTGGGGAATTCACCCCTCCACTTT. This codes for CASSLDLGNSPLHF.

On this clone: This CDR3 is also generated by other DNA sequences in the sample. The V call is TRBV6-4, the J call TRBJ2-2; D perhaps matches TRBD1 (5 bases). There are 14 residues in the CDR3. From germline, CDR1 is MRHNA and CDR2 SNTAGT. Trimming left V 0 bases short and J 3 bases short, with 5 bases between. Written as DNA, the CDR3 is TGTGCCAGCAGTGACTCAGGGGACACCGGGGAGCTGTTTTTT. It yields the protein CASSDSGDTGELFF.

This chain links TRBV6-2 or TRBV6-3 with TRBJ1-5; a weak D match, TRBD1 (6 bases). Per the germline V gene, CDR1 is MNHEY and CDR2 is SVGEGT. Trimming took 2 bases from V and 3 from J, leaving 8 bases between them. CDR3 size: 14 residues. CDR3 DNA sequence: TGTGCCAGCAGTTACGGACAGTACAATCAGCCCCAGCATTTT. Its protein product is CASSYGQYNQPQHF.

This rearrangement joins TRBV28 to TRBJ2-5; 7 nucleotides line up with TRBD1. Germline V lookup: CDR1 MDHEN, CDR2 SYDVKM. The CDR3 has 17 residues. With 1 base clipped from V and 3 bases from J, the junction kept 11 bases outside the gene matches. Here the CDR3 reads CASSLFSGTETKETQYF. The CDR3 nucleotides are TGTGCCAGCAGTTTATTCTCCGGGACAGAAACGAAAGAGACCCAGTACTTC. The full variable domain, completed using reference TRBV28 and TRBJ2-5, is DVKVTQSSRYLVKRTGEKVFLECVQDMDHENMFWYRQDPGLGLRLIYFSYDVKMKEKGDIPEGYSVSREKKERFSLILESASTNQTSMYLCASSLFSGTETKETQYFGPGTRLLVL.